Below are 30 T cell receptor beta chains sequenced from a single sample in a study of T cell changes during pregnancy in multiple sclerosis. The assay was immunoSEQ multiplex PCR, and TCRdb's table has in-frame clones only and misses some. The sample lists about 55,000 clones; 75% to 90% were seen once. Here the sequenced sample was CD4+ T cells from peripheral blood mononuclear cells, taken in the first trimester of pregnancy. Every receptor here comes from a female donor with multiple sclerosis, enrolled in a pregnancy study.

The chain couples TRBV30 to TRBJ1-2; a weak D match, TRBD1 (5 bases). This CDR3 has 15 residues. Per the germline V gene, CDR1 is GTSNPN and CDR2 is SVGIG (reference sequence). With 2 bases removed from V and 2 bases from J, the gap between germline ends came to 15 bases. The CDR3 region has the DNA TGTGCCTGGAGTCACTTAGACAGACCCAACTATGGCTACACCTTC. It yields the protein CAWSHLDRPNYGYTF.

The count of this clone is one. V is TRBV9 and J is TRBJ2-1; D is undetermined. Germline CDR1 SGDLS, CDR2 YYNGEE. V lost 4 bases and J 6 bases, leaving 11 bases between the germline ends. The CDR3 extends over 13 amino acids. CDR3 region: CASSLSVTNEQFF. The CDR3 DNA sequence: TGTGCCAGCAGCTTATCAGTAACCAATGAGCAGTTCTTC. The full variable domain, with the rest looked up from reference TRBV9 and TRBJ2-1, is DSGVTQTPKHLITATGQRVTLRCSPRSGDLSVYWYQQSLDQGLQFLIQYYNGEERAKGNILERFSAQQFPDLHSELNLSSLELGDSALYFCASSLSVTNEQFFGPGTRLTVL.

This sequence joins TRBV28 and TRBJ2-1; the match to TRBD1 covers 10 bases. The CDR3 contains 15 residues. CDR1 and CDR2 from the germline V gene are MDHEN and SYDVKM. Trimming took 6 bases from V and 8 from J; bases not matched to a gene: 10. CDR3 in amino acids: CASSNTGTGVDEQFF. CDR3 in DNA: TGTGCCAGCAGCAATACCGGGACAGGGGTCGATGAGCAGTTCTTC.

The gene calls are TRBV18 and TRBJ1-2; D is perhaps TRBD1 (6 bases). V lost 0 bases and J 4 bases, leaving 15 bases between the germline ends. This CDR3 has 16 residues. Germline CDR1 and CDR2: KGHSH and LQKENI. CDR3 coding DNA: TGTGCCAGCTCACCACCGTTCGGGGGGCTAGGCTATGGCTACACCTTC. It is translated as CASSPPFGGLGYGYTF. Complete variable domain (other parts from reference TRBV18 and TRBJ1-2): NAGVMQNPRHLVRRRGQEARLRCSPMKGHSHVYWYRQLPEEGLKFMVYLQKENIIDESGMPKERFSAEFPKEGPSILRIQQVVRGDSAAYFCASSPPFGGLGYGYTFGSGTRLTVV.

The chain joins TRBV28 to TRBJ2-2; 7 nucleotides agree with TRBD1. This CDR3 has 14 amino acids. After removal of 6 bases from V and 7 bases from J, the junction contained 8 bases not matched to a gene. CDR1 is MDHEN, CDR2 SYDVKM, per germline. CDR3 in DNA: TGTGCCAGCAGCCGGGGACAGATGCTCGGGGAGCTGTTTTTT. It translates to CASSRGQMLGELFF.

The CDR3 DNA sequence: TGTGCCTGGAGTGTTCTGCAGGGGAATCAGCCCCAGCATTTT. Encoded protein: CAWSVLQGNQPQHF. The chain couples TRBV30 to TRBJ1-5; maybe TRBD1 (6 bases). In germline, CDR1 is GTSNPN, CDR2 SVGIG (reference sequence). Between the trimmed V and J ends, which lost 0 bases and 4 bases, there was a span of 10 bases. This CDR3 contains 14 residues.

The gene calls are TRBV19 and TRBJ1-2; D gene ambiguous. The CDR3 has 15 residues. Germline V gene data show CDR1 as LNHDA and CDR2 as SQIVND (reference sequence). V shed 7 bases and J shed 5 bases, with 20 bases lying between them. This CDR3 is CASTQRGERKYGYTF. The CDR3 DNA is TGTGCCAGTACCCAGCGAGGTGAGAGAAAATATGGCTACACCTTC.

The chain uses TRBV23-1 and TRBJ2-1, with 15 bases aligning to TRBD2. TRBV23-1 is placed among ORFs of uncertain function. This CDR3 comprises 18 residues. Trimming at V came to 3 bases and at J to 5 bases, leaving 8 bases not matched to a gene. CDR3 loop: CASSQQNWTSGRDNEQFF. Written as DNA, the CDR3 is TGCGCCAGCAGTCAGCAAAACTGGACTAGCGGGAGGGACAATGAGCAGTTCTTC.

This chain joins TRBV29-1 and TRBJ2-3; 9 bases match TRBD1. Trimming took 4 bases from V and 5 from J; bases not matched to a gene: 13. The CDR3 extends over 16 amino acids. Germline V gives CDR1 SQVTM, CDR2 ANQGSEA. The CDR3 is CSVGMIWDRAKDTQYF. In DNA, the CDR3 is TGCAGCGTTGGGATGATTTGGGACAGGGCGAAAGATACGCAGTATTTT.

The CDR3: CARSLAQLAGGGEETQYF. In DNA form, the CDR3 reads TGTGCCAGAAGCTTGGCCCAGCTAGCGGGAGGCGGGGAAGAGACCCAGTACTTC. The rearrangement uses TRBV5-3 and TRBJ2-5; the match to TRBD2 covers 11 bases. TRBV5-3 belongs to the ORF category, with a function that is uncertain. V lost 0 bases to trimming and J lost 3 bases; unmatched junction nucleotides: 10. CDR3 length equals 18 residues.

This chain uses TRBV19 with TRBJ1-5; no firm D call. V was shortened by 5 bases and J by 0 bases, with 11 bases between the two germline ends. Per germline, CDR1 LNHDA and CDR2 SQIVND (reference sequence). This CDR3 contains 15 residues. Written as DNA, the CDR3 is TGTGCCAGTAGTGAGACACCCTTTAGCAATCAGCCCCAGCATTTT. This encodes CASSETPFSNQPQHF.

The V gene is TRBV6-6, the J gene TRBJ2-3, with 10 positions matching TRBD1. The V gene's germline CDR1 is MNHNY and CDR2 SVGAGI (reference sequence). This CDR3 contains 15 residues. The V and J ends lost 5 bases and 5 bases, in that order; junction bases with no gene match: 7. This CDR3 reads CASSKHRDRGDTQYF. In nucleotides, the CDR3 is TGTGCCAGCAGTAAACACAGGGACAGGGGAGATACGCAGTATTTT.

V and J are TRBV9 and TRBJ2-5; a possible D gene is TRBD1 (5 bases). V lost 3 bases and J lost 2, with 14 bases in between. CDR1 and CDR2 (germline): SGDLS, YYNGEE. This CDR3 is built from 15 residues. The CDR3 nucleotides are TGTGCCAGCAGCGGTTCTGCTAAGGGGCAAGAGACCCAGTACTTC. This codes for CASSGSAKGQETQYF.

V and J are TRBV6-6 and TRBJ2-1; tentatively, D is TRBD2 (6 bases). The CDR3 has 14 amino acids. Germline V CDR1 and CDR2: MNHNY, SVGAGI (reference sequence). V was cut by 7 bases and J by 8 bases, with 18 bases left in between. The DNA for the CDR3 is TGTGCCAGCACTTTGGGACTCCGAGGGTATGAGCAGTTCTTC. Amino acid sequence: CASTLGLRGYEQFF.

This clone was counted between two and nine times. The CDR3 spells CASSIAGSNSPLHF. The CDR3 DNA reads as TGTGCCAGTAGTATAGCGGGGTCTAATTCACCCCTCCACTTT. The rearrangement uses TRBV19 and TRBJ1-6; no reliable D call. V was shortened by 1 base and J by 6 bases, with 7 bases between the two germline ends. From germline, CDR1 is LNHDA and CDR2 SQIVND (reference sequence). The CDR3 is made up of 14 amino acids.

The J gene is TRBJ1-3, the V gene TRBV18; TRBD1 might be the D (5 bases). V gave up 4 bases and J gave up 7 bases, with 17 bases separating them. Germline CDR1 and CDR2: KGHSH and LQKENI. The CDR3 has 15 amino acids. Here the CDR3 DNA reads TGTGCCAGCTCACTCCGGACATCTTCCAGGAACACCATATATTTT. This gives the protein CASSLRTSSRNTIYF.

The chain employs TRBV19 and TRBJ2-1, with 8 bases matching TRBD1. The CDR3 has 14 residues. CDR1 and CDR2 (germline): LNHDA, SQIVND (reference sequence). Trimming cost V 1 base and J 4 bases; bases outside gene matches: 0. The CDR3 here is CASSIGQGYNEQFF. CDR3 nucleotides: TGTGCCAGTAGTATAGGACAGGGGTACAATGAGCAGTTCTTC.

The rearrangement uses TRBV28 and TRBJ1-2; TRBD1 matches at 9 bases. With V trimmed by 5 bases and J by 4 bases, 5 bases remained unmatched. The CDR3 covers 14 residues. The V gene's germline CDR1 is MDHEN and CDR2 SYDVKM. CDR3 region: CASSREGQGYGYTF. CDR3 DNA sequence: TGTGCCAGCAGTCGGGAGGGACAGGGCTATGGCTACACCTTC.

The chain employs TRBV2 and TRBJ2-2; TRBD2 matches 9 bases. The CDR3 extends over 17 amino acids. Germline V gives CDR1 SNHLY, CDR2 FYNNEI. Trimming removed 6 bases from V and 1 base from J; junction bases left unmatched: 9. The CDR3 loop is CASSEPTSGGNTGELFF. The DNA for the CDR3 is TGTGCCAGCAGCGAACCGACTAGCGGAGGGAACACCGGGGAGCTGTTTTTT.

The CDR3 is CASSPGRQGSSNQPQHF. DNA of the CDR3: TGTGCCAGCAGTCCTGGCCGACAGGGCAGTAGCAATCAGCCCCAGCATTTT. The chain carries TRBV28 and TRBJ1-5; 7 bases are a match to TRBD1. Germline assignment: CDR1 MDHEN and CDR2 SYDVKM. This CDR3 spans 17 amino acids. Germline trimming cut 5 bases from V and 0 bases from J; bases unmatched to any gene: 10.

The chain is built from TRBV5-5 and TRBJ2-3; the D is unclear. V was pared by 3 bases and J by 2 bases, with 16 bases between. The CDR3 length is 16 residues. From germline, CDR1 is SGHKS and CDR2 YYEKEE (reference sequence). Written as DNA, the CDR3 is TGTGCCAGCAGCTCCAGGATAACGGTGGTCACAGATACGCAGTATTTT. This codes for CASSSRITVVTDTQYF.

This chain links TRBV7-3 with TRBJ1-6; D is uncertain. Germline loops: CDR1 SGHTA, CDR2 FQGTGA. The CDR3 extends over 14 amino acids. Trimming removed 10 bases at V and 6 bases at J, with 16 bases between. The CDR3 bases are TGTGCCACCTCAAGGGAGGCGGGTAATTCACCCCTCCACTTT. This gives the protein CATSREAGNSPLHF.

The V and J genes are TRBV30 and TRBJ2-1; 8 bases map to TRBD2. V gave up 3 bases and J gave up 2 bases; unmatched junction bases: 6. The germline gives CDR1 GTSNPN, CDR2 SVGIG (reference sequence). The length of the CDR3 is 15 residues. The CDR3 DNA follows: TGTGCCTGGAGCCGGGGTAGCGGGGCCTACAATGAGCAGTTCTTC. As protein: CAWSRGSGAYNEQFF.

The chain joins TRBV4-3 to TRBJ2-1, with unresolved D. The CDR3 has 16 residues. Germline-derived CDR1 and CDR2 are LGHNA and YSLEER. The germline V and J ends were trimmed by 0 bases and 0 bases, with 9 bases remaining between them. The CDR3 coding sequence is TGCGCCAGCAGCCAAGAATATCAGGTCTCCTACAATGAGCAGTTCTTC. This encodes CASSQEYQVSYNEQFF.

CDR3 sequence: CSVVGVQGTDTQYF. The DNA for the CDR3 is TGCAGCGTTGTCGGGGTGCAGGGCACAGATACGCAGTATTTT. The chain is built from TRBV29-1 and TRBJ2-3; weak D call: TRBD2 (5 bases). V lost 4 bases and J lost 1, with 12 bases in between. This CDR3 is built from 14 residues. Germline V CDR1 and CDR2: SQVTM, ANQGSEA.

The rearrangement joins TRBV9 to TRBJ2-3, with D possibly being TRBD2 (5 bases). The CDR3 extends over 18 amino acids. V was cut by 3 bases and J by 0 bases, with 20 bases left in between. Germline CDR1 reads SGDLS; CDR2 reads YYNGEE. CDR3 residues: CASSGAPLERTSTDTQYF. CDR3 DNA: TGTGCCAGCAGCGGAGCCCCTTTGGAGCGGACGAGCACAGATACGCAGTATTTT.

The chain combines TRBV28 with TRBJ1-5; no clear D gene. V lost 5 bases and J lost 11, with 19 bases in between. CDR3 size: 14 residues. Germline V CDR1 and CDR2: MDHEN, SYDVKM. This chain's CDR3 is CASSRGGDVAAQHF. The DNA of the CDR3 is TGTGCCAGCAGTCGCGGAGGCGACGTCGCGGCCCAGCATTTT.

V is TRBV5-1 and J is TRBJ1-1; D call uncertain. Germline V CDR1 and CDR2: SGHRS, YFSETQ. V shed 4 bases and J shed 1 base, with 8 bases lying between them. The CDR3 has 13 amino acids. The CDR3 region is CASSPPRNTEAFF. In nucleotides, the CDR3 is TGCGCCAGCAGCCCGCCCAGGAACACTGAAGCTTTCTTT.

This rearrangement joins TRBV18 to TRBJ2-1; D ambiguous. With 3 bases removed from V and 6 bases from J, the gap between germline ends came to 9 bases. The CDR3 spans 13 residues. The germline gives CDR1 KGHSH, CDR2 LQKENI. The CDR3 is CASSPVISNEQFF. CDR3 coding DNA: TGTGCCAGCTCACCCGTCATTAGCAATGAGCAGTTCTTC.

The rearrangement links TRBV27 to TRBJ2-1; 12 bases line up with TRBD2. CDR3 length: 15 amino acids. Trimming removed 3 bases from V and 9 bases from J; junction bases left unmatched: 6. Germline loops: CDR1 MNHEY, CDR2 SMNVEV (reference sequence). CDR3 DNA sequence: TGTGCCAGCAGTTTCAGGACTAGCGGGATCGGTGAGCAGTTCTTC. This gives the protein CASSFRTSGIGEQFF.